Here is one T cell receptor beta chain with its context. This CDR3 is 14 amino acids long. The V gene's germline CDR1 is SGHRS and CDR2 YFSETQ. The V end lost 4 bases, the J end lost 2 bases, and 13 bases lay between the germline ends. This record comes from a study of blood T cell repertoires in COVID-19. Study as a whole: The recovered donors of Cohort 3 showed two negative PCRs, clearance, or symptom resolution. Sites across the United States, Italy and Spain contributed samples from acute and convalescent COVID-19.

Authors' analysis steps: How many nucleated cells were present was estimated from reference gene primer amplification. Repertoires were generated with immunoSEQ multiplex PCR, while TCRdb's copy carries only in-frame clones and drops some. V and J calls plus clone size are reproduced from that table; the DNA served to infer D and trimming. The table shows over 200,000 clones, with less than 90% occurring only once. The TCR was taken from a woman between 45 and 60 years old in a cohort exposed to, infected with or recovered from COVID-19 (not recorded which). Sequences were obtained from PBMCs or T cells enriched from blood (not recorded which). V gene TRBV5-1 combines with J gene TRBJ2-7, with a possible D match to TRBD2 (6 bases). Here the CDR3 DNA reads TGCGCCAGCAGCCATGGAGGGGTTGCCTACGAGCAGTACTTC. It codes for CASSHGGVAYEQYF. The variable domain in full, completed from reference TRBV5-1 and TRBJ2-7, reads KAGVTQTPRYLIKTRGQQVTLSCSPISGHRSVSWYQQTPGQGLQFLFEYFSETQRNKGNFPGRFSGRQFSNSRSEMNVSTLELGDSALYLCASSHGGVAYEQYFGPGTRLTVT.